This TCR beta chain was captured in a study of control samples from healthy donors and cancer patients. TCRdb's table, derived via immunoSEQ multiplex PCR, lists solely in-frame clones and lacks some. Of 150,000 to 200,000 clones listed, roughly 92% are singletons. With V trimmed by 5 bases and J by 6 bases, 7 bases remained unmatched. Germline CDR1 SGHDN, CDR2 FVKESK. CDR3 length: 15 residues. The chain joins TRBV14 to TRBJ2-2, with 9 nucleotides matching TRBD1. The clonotype originates from a man younger than 40 in good health. Sequenced material: blood. The CDR3 loop is CASSSQGALAGELFF. The CDR3 region has the DNA TGTGCCAGCAGCTCACAGGGGGCGCTGGCCGGGGAGCTGTTTTTT.